This TCR beta chain emerged from a study of blood T cell repertoires in COVID-19 (dated by TCRdb to about 2020). For the wider study: The collaborator samples originated in the United States, Italy and Spain and spanned the acute and convalescent phases of COVID-19. The material from the prospective study consisted of cDNA or gDNA derived from T cells, B-cell-depleted T cells, or PBMCs. Subjects who had been exposed to COVID-19, were actively infected with it, or had recovered from it provided the deeply sampled blood TCRbeta repertoires that made up the dataset. The repertoires were released in a freely available public database meant as a resource for research on the immune response to SARS-CoV-2. Samples came from the ongoing ImmuneRACE study (first 160 participants) plus 1,254 subjects from 6 global collaborators. Sample metadata almost always included a de-identified subject ID, COVID-19 status, age in years and sex. HLA class I and class II types, where available, came from metadata supplied by the sample provider rather than from assay-based typing. The paper's findings and limits, for the study overall: How much clinical and demographic metadata was included differed by source and by participant, and the metadata was provided uncurated.

TCRbeta CDR3 regions were amplified from genomic DNA by means of the immunoSEQ Assay, a bias-controlled multiplex PCR. The authors processed their data as follows. Nucleated cell counts per sample were estimated from amplification of reference gene primers within the assay. To quantify the absolute abundance of each unique TCRbeta CDR3 rearrangement, sequence reads were collapsed and filtered. For each sample, productive Simpson clonality was calculated as the square root of Simpson's diversity index across productive rearrangements. TCRdb mirrors the immuneACCESS table, restricted to in-frame sequences. Some clones are absent from its copies; in checked studies, under half trace to an unresolved V gene, and the reason for the others is unknown. Clone size and the V and J calls come from that table; the DNA yielded D and trimming. Across this sample there are around 400,000 clones, with about 89% seen only once. 1.2% of the sample is held by the ten biggest clonotypes.

Whole blood was collected in K2EDTA tubes by collaborating institutions according to the institutions' own protocols. For TCRbeta analysis, collaborators shipped samples in one of three forms: frozen whole blood, isolated PBMCs, or DNA extracted from either of those sample types. Compared with germline, V lacks 6 bases and J lacks 8 bases; bases without a gene match: 3. The germline V gene (reference sequence) sets CDR1 to SEHNR and CDR2 to FQNEAQ. Its CDR3 holds 13 amino acids, cysteine through phenylalanine. Of all the DNA, just the CDR3 is kept, 39 bases in frame from base 1. For this clone: Its cognate antigen has yet to be identified. Per-nucleotide qualities are absent, and no much larger clonotype sits a single base away.

The sequence links TRBV7-9 to TRBJ1-6; 8 nucleotides in the junction match TRBD1. Sequenced: peripheral blood. The receptor was isolated from a man between 35 and 55 years old with acute or convalescent COVID-19. The CDR3 reads CASSQTGDSPLHF. The nucleotide sequence reads as follows: TGTGCCAGCAGTCAGACAGGGGATTCACCCCTCCACTTT. Full variable domain (CDR3 extended with the reference TRBV7-9 and TRBJ1-6 proteins): DTGVSQNPRHKITKRGQNVTFRCDPISEHNRLYWYRQTLGQGPEFLTYFQNEAQLEKSRLLSDRFSAERPKGSFSTLEIQRTEQGDSAMYLCASSQTGDSPLHFGNGTRLTVT.